The 30 T cell receptor beta chains below all came from one sample that was sequenced in a study of CD8+ T cells in alopecia areata. The treatment was: oral pan-JAK inhibitor, 5-10 mg twice daily. cDNA reverse transcribed from extracted RNA served as the sequencing template. Data came from immunoSEQ multiplex PCR; TCRdb stores just in-frame clones and leaves some out. The sample shows about 220,000 clones, about 58% of them seen only once. The material sequenced was CD4+ T cells sorted from blood, taken at week 4, from a patient treated with tofacitinib. These receptors were taken from a human donor with alopecia areata.

The chain employs TRBV2 and TRBJ2-1; 7 nucleotides match TRBD1. J was trimmed by 0 bases and V by 6 bases; bases with no gene match: 8. There are 16 residues in the CDR3. Per the germline V gene, CDR1 is SNHLY and CDR2 is FYNNEI. In DNA, the CDR3 is TGTGCCAGCAGAGACAGGGCCGCCAGCTCCTACAATGAGCAGTTCTTC. It specifies CASRDRAASSYNEQFF.

This chain connects TRBV14 to TRBJ1-2; a weak D match, TRBD1 (5 bases). V lost 1 base and J lost 5, with 14 bases in between. The CDR3 totals 15 residues. CDR1 and CDR2 (germline): SGHDN, FVKESK. CDR3: CASSQVQGIGYGYTF. CDR3 DNA sequence: TGTGCCAGCAGCCAAGTCCAGGGAATTGGGTATGGCTACACCTTC. The full variable domain, in which reference TRBV14 and TRBJ1-2 provide the parts outside the CDR3, is EAGVTQFPSHSVIEKGQTVTLRCDPISGHDNLYWYRRVMGKEIKFLLHFVKESKQDESGMPNNRFLAERTGGTYSTLKVQPAELEDSGVYFCASSQVQGIGYGYTFGSGTRLTVV.

This clone was observed a few times. The V call is TRBV2, the J call TRBJ1-1, with unresolved D. This CDR3 spans 13 amino acids. Trimming cost V 4 bases and J 5 bases, with 11 bases left between them. Germline V CDR1 and CDR2: SNHLY, FYNNEI. The CDR3 loop reads CASSGTGGTEAFF. Written as DNA, the CDR3 is TGTGCCAGCAGTGGGACGGGAGGAACTGAAGCTTTCTTT.

The chain joins TRBV23-1 to TRBJ1-1, with no clear D. TRBV23-1 is identified as an open reading frame with a role that is uncertain. The CDR3 is 14 amino acids. The V and J ends lost 3 bases and 3 bases respectively, with 11 bases between them. The CDR3 DNA sequence: TGCGCCAGCAGTCACCACCACGGCCACACTGAAGCTTTCTTT. This encodes CASSHHHGHTEAFF.

At least ten counts were recorded for this clone. The chain uses TRBV2 and TRBJ1-4; unclear D gene. CDR3 length: 13 residues. The germline V gene encodes CDR1 SNHLY and CDR2 FYNNEI. V was trimmed by 8 bases and J by 0 bases, leaving 7 bases between them. This CDR3 is CASCSTTNEKLFF. The CDR3 bases are TGTGCCAGCTGTAGTACAACTAATGAAAAACTGTTTTTT.

The chain has TRBV11-2 and TRBJ1-1; weak D call: TRBD1 (6 bases). Per the germline V gene, CDR1 is SGHAT and CDR2 is FQNNGV. CDR3 size: 14 residues. Trimming removed 0 bases from V and 4 bases from J, with 9 bases in between. For the CDR3, the DNA is TGTGCCAGCAGCTTAGAAGTCAGGGGCACTGAAGCTTTCTTT. The encoded protein is CASSLEVRGTEAFF.

V usage is TRBV29-1 and J usage is TRBJ2-3; 7 nucleotides line up with TRBD2. The J segment lost 5 bases and the V segment lost 8 bases, leaving 13 bases of the junction unmatched. There are 14 residues in the CDR3. Germline V lookup: CDR1 SQVTM, CDR2 ANQGSEA. CDR3 sequence (DNA): TGCAGCCTCCGGGGGGTTAGTCTGGGAGATACGCAGTATTTT. Translation gives CSLRGVSLGDTQYF.

J is TRBJ2-2 and V is TRBV30; 13 bases are a match to TRBD2. Germline V lookup: CDR1 GTSNPN, CDR2 SVGIG (reference sequence). This CDR3 has 17 residues. The trim removed 7 bases at V and 2 bases at J, leaving 10 bases unmatched. Here the CDR3 reads CALPTSGGSLNTGELFF. CDR3 sequence (DNA): TGTGCCTTACCGACTAGCGGGGGGTCCCTTAACACCGGGGAGCTGTTTTTT.

J is TRBJ2-5 and V is TRBV7-7; D is possibly TRBD1 or TRBD2 (6 bases each). CDR1 and CDR2 (germline): SSHAT, FNYEAQ (reference sequence). This CDR3 region has 13 residues. Trimming shortened V by 4 bases and J by 3 bases, and 9 bases separated the two germline ends. The CDR3 DNA is TGTGCCAGCAGCTCTAGGGGGGAAGAGACCCAGTACTTC. Encoded protein: CASSSRGEETQYF.

The V gene is TRBV5-1, the J gene TRBJ2-3, with D unclear. The CDR3 is 12 residues long. The germline V gene encodes CDR1 SGHRS and CDR2 YFSETQ. V gave up 0 bases and J gave up 5 bases, with 4 bases separating them. The CDR3 reads CASSLGEDTQYF. CDR3 DNA: TGCGCCAGCAGCTTGGGTGAAGATACGCAGTATTTT.

The chain joins TRBV18 to TRBJ2-5; no clear D gene. The CDR3 has 15 residues. V was clipped by 3 bases and J by 4 bases, with 15 bases between them. Germline V CDR1 and CDR2: KGHSH, LQKENI. This CDR3 is CASSPGSGSRETQYF. CDR3 sequence (DNA): TGTGCCAGCTCACCCGGCTCTGGTAGCAGAGAGACCCAGTACTTC.

This clone was observed many times. This rearrangement joins TRBV5-6 to TRBJ2-7; TRBD1 or TRBD2 may be the D gene (5 bases each). Germline V lookup: CDR1 SGHDT, CDR2 YYEEEE. V was trimmed by 4 bases and J by 4 bases, leaving 15 bases between them. The CDR3 covers 14 residues. In DNA form, the CDR3 reads TGTGCCAGCAGCGGAATCCGGGACGGGTACGAGCAGTACTTC. Amino acids: CASSGIRDGYEQYF.

This sequence joins TRBV29-1 and TRBJ1-1; D possibly corresponds to TRBD1 (5 bases). The V and J ends lost 5 bases and 5 bases respectively, with 18 bases between them. The germline CDR1 and CDR2 sequences are SQVTM and ANQGSEA. The CDR3 is 14 amino acids. CDR3 protein: CSVQRTGLQTEAFF. The CDR3 bases are TGCAGCGTTCAACGTACAGGCTTACAGACTGAAGCTTTCTTT. The whole variable domain, remainder taken from reference TRBV29-1 and TRBJ1-1, is SAVISQKPSRDICQRGTSLTIQCQVDSQVTMMFWYRQQPGQSLTLIATANQGSEATYESGFVIDKFPISRPNLTFSTLTVSNMSPEDSSIYLCSVQRTGLQTEAFFGQGTRLTVV.

The rearrangement uses TRBV5-1 and TRBJ2-5; D remains ambiguous. Germline V gene data show CDR1 as SGHRS and CDR2 as YFSETQ. The CDR3 covers 13 residues. V shed 3 bases and J shed 0 bases, with 6 bases lying between them. CDR3 sequence reads: CASSSNNQETQYF. The CDR3 DNA is TGCGCCAGCAGCTCGAACAACCAAGAGACCCAGTACTTC.

The chain employs TRBV15 and TRBJ1-2; tentatively, D is TRBD1 (5 bases). This CDR3 is 16 amino acids long. The germline gives CDR1 LNHNV, CDR2 YYDKDF (reference sequence). V dropped 5 bases and J dropped 1 base, with 17 bases sitting between them. The CDR3 coding sequence is TGTGCCACCAGCGGGCAGGGTCCCGATGTTAACTATGGCTACACCTTC. It translates to CATSGQGPDVNYGYTF. Combining the CDR3 with reference TRBV15 and TRBJ1-2 gives the whole variable domain DAMVIQNPRYQVTQFGKPVTLSCSQTLNHNVMYWYQQKSSQAPKLLFHYYDKDFNNEADTPDNFQSRRPNTSFCFLDIRSPGLGDTAMYLCATSGQGPDVNYGYTFGSGTRLTVV.

The chain employs TRBV29-1 and TRBJ2-2; 7 bases fit TRBD2. V lost 4 bases, J lost 4 bases, and 0 bases stayed unmatched. The CDR3 runs 12 residues. CDR1 is SQVTM, CDR2 ANQGSEA, per germline. The CDR3 DNA sequence: TGCAGCGTTGGACTAGCCACCGGGGAGCTGTTTTTT. Translating it yields CSVGLATGELFF.

The chain employs TRBV7-2 and TRBJ1-6, with a weak D call TRBD1 (6 bases). The V gene lost 1 base and the J gene lost 10 bases, with 20 bases spanning the gap. In germline, CDR1 is SGHTA, CDR2 FQGNSA. CDR3 length equals 17 residues. DNA of the CDR3: TGTGCCAGCAGCTTAGGAGGGAATACAGGGAAGAGGTCACCCCTCCACTTT. Protein product: CASSLGGNTGKRSPLHF.

In DNA form, the CDR3 reads TGCAGCGTCGAGGACAGGGTTCTGGAGACCCAGTACTTC. Amino acid sequence: CSVEDRVLETQYF. V gene TRBV29-1 combines with J gene TRBJ2-5; 8 bases map to TRBD1. Per germline, CDR1 SQVTM and CDR2 ANQGSEA. The CDR3 has 13 amino acids. V lost 6 bases and J lost 5; bases outside the gene matches: 8. The full variable domain, completed using reference TRBV29-1 and TRBJ2-5, is SAVISQKPSRDICQRGTSLTIQCQVDSQVTMMFWYRQQPGQSLTLIATANQGSEATYESGFVIDKFPISRPNLTFSTLTVSNMSPEDSSIYLCSVEDRVLETQYFGPGTRLLVL.

This clone occurred many times. The chain is built from TRBV14 and TRBJ2-3; D could derive from TRBD1 or TRBD2 (5 bases each). Per the germline V gene, CDR1 is SGHDN and CDR2 is FVKESK. V gave up 0 bases and J gave up 7 bases, with 8 bases separating them. The length of the CDR3 is 13 residues. The CDR3, as DNA: TGTGCCAGCAGCCAAGATGGGGGATATACGCAGTATTTT. Translating gives CASSQDGGYTQYF.

The chain combines TRBV2 with TRBJ1-2; the match to TRBD1 covers 7 bases. Trimming removed 6 bases from V and 8 bases from J; junction bases left unmatched: 15. Germline assignment: CDR1 SNHLY and CDR2 FYNNEI. This CDR3 has 15 amino acids. The CDR3 bases are TGTGCCAGCAGCCCCGGACAGGTTGGATTAGGCGGCTACACCTTC. Its translation: CASSPGQVGLGGYTF.

This clone was seen a handful of times. The chain carries TRBV4-1 and TRBJ1-5; D uncertain. The CDR3 is 17 residues long. V lost 3 bases and J lost 0, with 15 bases in between. Per the germline V gene, CDR1 is MGHRA and CDR2 is YSYEKL. The CDR3 reads CASSQERAGYSNQPQHF. CDR3 DNA: TGCGCCAGCAGCCAGGAAAGGGCGGGGTATAGCAATCAGCCCCAGCATTTT.

This clone was observed a few times. The chain carries TRBV29-1 and TRBJ1-1, with 7 bases that match TRBD1. This CDR3 region has 14 residues. Germline V gene data show CDR1 as SQVTM and CDR2 as ANQGSEA. Losses at the gene ends were 3 bases for V and 4 bases for J; bases not matched to a gene: 8. CDR3 residues: CSVDLGTAFTEAFF. The CDR3, as DNA: TGCAGCGTTGACCTCGGGACAGCCTTCACTGAAGCTTTCTTT. The whole variable domain, filled in from reference TRBV29-1 and TRBJ1-1, reads SAVISQKPSRDICQRGTSLTIQCQVDSQVTMMFWYRQQPGQSLTLIATANQGSEATYESGFVIDKFPISRPNLTFSTLTVSNMSPEDSSIYLCSVDLGTAFTEAFFGQGTRLTVV.

This clone was detected a few times. J is TRBJ1-2 and V is TRBV11-2, with D tentatively TRBD1 (5 bases). V lost 5 bases and J lost 7, with 14 bases in between. CDR1 is SGHAT and CDR2 is FQNNGV in the germline V gene. This CDR3 is 13 amino acids long. The CDR3 reads CASSPIVGGGYTF. In nucleotides, the CDR3 is TGTGCCAGCAGCCCTATTGTGGGGGGTGGCTACACCTTC.

This rearrangement joins TRBV6-4 to TRBJ2-3; 7 bases are a match to TRBD2. CDR3 length: 19 residues. Per the germline V gene, CDR1 is MRHNA and CDR2 is SNTAGT. Trimming took 2 bases from V and 4 from J; bases not matched to a gene: 18. CDR3 DNA sequence: TGTGCCAGCAGTGACACCAGATACGGGGGGAAAGGGAGCGCAGATACGCAGTATTTT. Its translation is CASSDTRYGGKGSADTQYF.

This clone was seen a few times. V usage is TRBV29-1 and J usage is TRBJ1-1, with D uncertain. The ends were cut back, 2 bases at V and 0 bases at J, with 10 bases in the middle. Germline loops: CDR1 SQVTM, CDR2 ANQGSEA. The CDR3 is 14 residues long. The CDR3 spells CSVEMRSVNTEAFF. The CDR3 region has the DNA TGCAGCGTTGAAATGAGAAGTGTGAACACTGAAGCTTTCTTT.

The table lists this clone with a few counts. This chain joins TRBV9 and TRBJ2-3, with TRBD1 matching 8 bases. The length of the CDR3 is 13 residues. J was trimmed by 6 bases and V by 3 bases; bases with no gene match: 3. Germline V gene data show CDR1 as SGDLS and CDR2 as YYNGEE. The DNA of the CDR3 is TGTGCCAGCAGCGCCGACAGGGGTGATACGCAGTATTTT. It codes for CASSADRGDTQYF.

A few counts support this clone. V and J are TRBV29-1 and TRBJ1-1; no clear D. V lost 6 bases and J lost 3, with 14 bases in between. Germline V CDR1 and CDR2: SQVTM, ANQGSEA. This CDR3 contains 13 residues. This chain's CDR3 is CSVGGQGHTEAFF. CDR3 nucleotides: TGCAGCGTCGGCGGTCAAGGCCACACTGAAGCTTTCTTT.

V and J are TRBV9 and TRBJ2-3; D is unresolved. With 0 bases removed from V and 7 bases from J, the gap between germline ends came to 12 bases. The CDR3 extends over 14 amino acids. Germline values: CDR1 SGDLS, CDR2 YYNGEE. This CDR3 is CASSVGILQNTQYF. As DNA, the CDR3 is TGTGCCAGCAGCGTAGGTATCCTGCAGAATACGCAGTATTTT.

J is TRBJ2-5 and V is TRBV29-1; maybe TRBD2 (5 bases). Looked up from germline, CDR1 is SQVTM and CDR2 is ANQGSEA. This CDR3 spans 14 amino acids. V lost 1 base to trimming and J lost 5 bases, with 14 bases between them. CDR3 nucleotide sequence: TGCAGCGTTGAAGCCCTCGGACTTATGGAGACCCAGTACTTC. Its translation is CSVEALGLMETQYF.

This clone appeared many times. V and J are TRBV11-2 and TRBJ2-7, with D possibly being TRBD1 (5 bases). Germline CDR1 and CDR2: SGHAT and FQNNGV. This CDR3 is built from 12 residues. V was shortened by 6 bases and J by 7 bases, with 13 bases between the two germline ends. The CDR3 spells CASRHRLREQYF. DNA of the CDR3: TGTGCCAGCAGACACAGGTTGCGGGAGCAGTACTTC.